The text below deals with one T cell receptor beta chain. The data are from a study of blood T cell repertoires in COVID-19. Study-level information: Sources were T cells, B-cell-depleted T cells, or PBMCs; the material itself was cDNA or gDNA.

CDR1 is MRHNA, CDR2 SNTAGT, per germline. The CDR3 is 14 amino acids. V was pared by 5 bases and J by 7 bases, with 4 bases of the junction left unmatched. As processed by the authors: The assay estimated nucleated cells by amplifying reference gene primers. Some clones are missing from TCRdb's copy, which holds only in-frame ones; the method was immunoSEQ multiplex PCR. V and J calls and clone size come straight from that table; D and trimming were deduced from the DNA. The profile shows about 220,000 clones, 80% to 90% of them singletons. Material: PBMCs or T cells enriched from blood (not recorded which). The TCR originated in a woman aged 50 to 60 who had been exposed to COVID-19. The chain combines TRBV6-4 with TRBJ2-2; TRBD1 agrees at 10 bases. CDR3 region: CASSLGTGDGELFF. DNA of the CDR3: TGTGCCAGCAGTCTCGGGACAGGGGACGGGGAGCTGTTTTTT.